This entry lists 19 T cell receptor beta chains sequenced from one sample in a study of cytomegalovirus exposure and HLA in healthy donors. PCR employed 60 Vbeta and 13 Jbeta primers. Profiling relied on immunoSEQ multiplex PCR, and the TCRdb table lists in-frame clones only, not all of them. The sample lists 75,000 or so clones, 66% seen once, with roughly 22% in the top ten. Sequencing used PBMCs. The receptors shown here come from a man aged 35 to 55 in good health and CMV-seropositive.

The CDR3 sequence is CAWSVRVSSYEQYF. CDR3 coding DNA: TGTGCCTGGAGTGTACGCGTGAGCTCCTACGAGCAGTACTTC. The gene calls are TRBV30 and TRBJ2-5; no definite D call. The DNA end is a closer match to TRBJ2-7, so the J assignment may be wrong. CDR3 size: 14 residues. Germline assignment: CDR1 GTSNPN and CDR2 SVGIG (reference sequence).

The chain employs TRBV9 and TRBJ1-4; 8 bases are a match to TRBD1. V lost 4 bases to trimming and J lost 8 bases; unmatched junction nucleotides: 16. Looked up from germline, CDR1 is SGDLS and CDR2 is YYNGEE. The CDR3 has 17 amino acids. For the CDR3, the DNA is TGTGCCAGCAGCCCCGAGGGGGCAGGGGGCAGTGGCGAAAAACTGTTTTTT. Protein sequence: CASSPEGAGGSGEKLFF. The variable domain in full, with the rest retrieved from reference TRBV9 and TRBJ1-4, is DSGVTQTPKHLITATGQRVTLRCSPRSGDLSVYWYQQSLDQGLQFLIQYYNGEERAKGNILERFSAQQFPDLHSELNLSSLELGDSALYFCASSPEGAGGSGEKLFFGSGTQLSVL.

This clone was counted between two and nine times. The chain is built from TRBV10-3 and TRBJ2-7, with D possibly TRBD2 on 7 matching bases. Germline CDR1 is ENHRY and CDR2 is SYGVKD. V lost 11 bases and J lost 5, with 19 bases in between. The CDR3 spans 13 residues. CDR3 coding DNA: TGTGCCGTTGGGGGGGGCGGTCTAGACGAGCAGTACTTC. It yields the protein CAVGGGGLDEQYF.

V is TRBV25-1 and J is TRBJ2-5; tentatively, D is TRBD2 (5 bases). The germline V and J ends were trimmed by 5 bases and 5 bases, with 9 bases remaining between them. CDR1 and CDR2 (germline): MGHDK, SYGVNS. The CDR3 contains 12 residues. Here the CDR3 DNA reads TGTGCCAGCAGTCTACCGGGGGAGACCCAGTACTTC. Protein product: CASSLPGETQYF.

The chain employs TRBV30 and TRBJ1-5; maybe TRBD1 (5 bases). V lost 4 bases to trimming and J lost 0 bases, with 10 bases between them. This CDR3 is 14 amino acids long. Per the germline V gene, CDR1 is GTSNPN and CDR2 is SVGIG (reference sequence). The CDR3 DNA follows: TGTGCCTGGAAGGAGGGGTATAGCAATCAGCCCCAGCATTTT. Protein product: CAWKEGYSNQPQHF.

There are a few counts of this clone. J is TRBJ1-6 and V is TRBV7-9; 7 bases align to TRBD1. Germline V gene lookup returns CDR1 SEHNR and CDR2 FQNEAQ (reference sequence). The junction had 4 bases not matched to a gene; V was cut back by 5 bases and J by 3 bases. The length of the CDR3 is 15 residues. The CDR3 sequence: CASSPGTVYNSPLHF. The CDR3 DNA sequence: TGTGCCAGCAGCCCCGGGACAGTCTATAATTCACCCCTCCACTTT.

This clone was observed a handful of times. The rearrangement uses TRBV19 and TRBJ2-2; 8 nucleotides align to TRBD2. The germline gives CDR1 LNHDA, CDR2 SQIVND (reference sequence). The CDR3 totals 15 residues. V trimming: 4 bases; J trimming: 1 base; junction bases outside the gene matches: 2. CDR3: CASSRAGGNTGELFF. As DNA, the CDR3 is TGTGCCAGTAGTAGGGCGGGGGGGAACACCGGGGAGCTGTTTTTT.

The chain links TRBV5-4 to TRBJ1-6; 10 nucleotides agree with TRBD1. The CDR3 is 15 residues long. J lost 7 bases, V lost 5 bases, and 6 bases had no gene match. CDR1 is SGHNT and CDR2 is YYREEE in the germline V gene (reference sequence). CDR3 sequence reads: CASRRQGASNSPLHF. The CDR3 DNA follows: TGTGCCAGCAGAAGACAGGGGGCGAGCAATTCACCCCTCCACTTT.

The chain combines TRBV10-1 with TRBJ1-1, with TRBD1 as a possible D gene (5 bases). Between the trimmed V and J ends, which lost 11 bases and 1 base, there was a span of 14 bases. This CDR3 has 13 residues. Germline V gene lookup returns CDR1 WNHNN and CDR2 SYGVQD (reference sequence). CDR3 nucleotides: TGCGCCGACAGACCGGGGGAGAACACTGAAGCTTTCTTT. This encodes CADRPGENTEAFF.

The gene calls are TRBV11-3 and TRBJ1-1; the D gene is possibly TRBD1 (6 bases). The CDR3 has 18 residues. Per the germline V gene, CDR1 is SGHNT and CDR2 is YENEEA. Trimming removed 1 base at V and 1 base at J, with 19 bases between. DNA for the CDR3: TGTGCCAGCAGCTTAGCAGGGGCCTGGGGTCGGAGGAACACTGAAGCTTTCTTT. The encoded protein is CASSLAGAWGRRNTEAFF.

The V call is TRBV30, the J call TRBJ1-4; 7 bases fit TRBD1. V was pared by 0 bases and J by 3 bases, with 4 bases of the junction left unmatched. Germline CDR1 is GTSNPN and CDR2 is SVGIG (reference sequence). The CDR3 totals 15 residues. CDR3 sequence: CAWSVKGAANEKLFF. In nucleotides, the CDR3 is TGTGCCTGGAGTGTTAAGGGGGCGGCTAATGAAAAACTGTTTTTT.

The chain employs TRBV7-8 and TRBJ1-1, with D unclear. This CDR3 comprises 12 residues. The germline CDR1 and CDR2 sequences are SGHVS and FQNEAQ. V was pared by 7 bases and J by 4 bases, with 10 bases between. CDR3: CASMLSGTEAFF. Written as DNA, the CDR3 is TGTGCCAGCATGCTTTCGGGCACTGAAGCTTTCTTT.

The V and J genes are TRBV11-3 and TRBJ2-1; 9 bases are shared with TRBD1. J gave up 10 bases and V 1 base, and 5 bases lay outside the gene matches. CDR3 length: 14 residues. Germline CDR1 is SGHNT and CDR2 is YENEEA. Here the CDR3 reads CASSLGGQGPEQFF. CDR3 nucleotide sequence: TGTGCCAGCAGCTTAGGGGGACAGGGACCGGAGCAGTTCTTC.

The rearrangement uses TRBV6-7 and TRBJ2-5; 7 bases map to TRBD1. TRBV6-7 is an open reading frame, and its role is uncertain. The CDR3 is 14 residues long. V lost 2 bases to trimming and J lost 2 bases; unmatched junction nucleotides: 2. This CDR3 is CASSYQGDQETQYF. The CDR3 DNA reads TGTGCCAGCAGTTACCAGGGGGATCAAGAGACCCAGTACTTC.

V usage is TRBV11-3 and J usage is TRBJ2-5; TRBD2 matches at 8 bases. The end of the DNA is better explained by TRBJ2-7, so the J call may be wrong. The CDR3 runs 14 residues. Germline V CDR1 and CDR2: SGHNT, YENEEA. The CDR3 DNA sequence: TGTGCCAGCAGCCCCGGGGGGGCCGCCTACGAGCAGTACTTC. Its translation is CASSPGGAAYEQYF.

J is TRBJ1-2 and V is TRBV5-1; weak D call: TRBD1 (6 bases). This CDR3 has 14 amino acids. The V gene's germline CDR1 is SGHRS and CDR2 YFSETQ. The V end was cut by 4 bases, the J end by 8 bases, with 18 bases between. The CDR3 spells CASSPGGGAKGYTF. CDR3 DNA: TGCGCCAGCAGCCCAGGAGGGGGGGCGAAAGGCTACACCTTC.

As regards this clone: A read error may account for a junction end that differs from germline. The gene calls are TRBV7-7 and TRBJ2-2; D unclear. Germline CDR1 SSHAT, CDR2 FNYEAQ (reference sequence). CDR3 length equals 14 residues. DNA of the CDR3: TGTGCTAGCAGCTTAGGGCTGAACACCGGGGAGCTGTTTTTT. Protein product: CASSLGLNTGELFF.

The J gene is TRBJ1-4, the V gene TRBV27; unclear D gene. Germline CDR1 is MNHEY and CDR2 is SMNVEV (reference sequence). Trimming removed 2 bases from V and 2 bases from J, with 3 bases in between. The CDR3 consists of 13 residues. CDR3 bases: TGTGCCAGCAGTTTACGGACTAATGAAAAACTGTTTTTT. Its protein product is CASSLRTNEKLFF.

Only one count was recorded for this clone. The CDR3 DNA follows: TGTGCCAGCAGCTTAAACACAGGGCGCAATCAGCCCCAGCATTTT. Its protein is CASSLNTGRNQPQHF. The chain combines TRBV7-2 with TRBJ1-5, with D perhaps matching TRBD1 (6 bases). Trimming pared 2 bases from V and 2 bases from J, leaving 10 bases between. Germline-derived CDR1 and CDR2 are SGHTA and FQGNSA. This CDR3 contains 15 residues.